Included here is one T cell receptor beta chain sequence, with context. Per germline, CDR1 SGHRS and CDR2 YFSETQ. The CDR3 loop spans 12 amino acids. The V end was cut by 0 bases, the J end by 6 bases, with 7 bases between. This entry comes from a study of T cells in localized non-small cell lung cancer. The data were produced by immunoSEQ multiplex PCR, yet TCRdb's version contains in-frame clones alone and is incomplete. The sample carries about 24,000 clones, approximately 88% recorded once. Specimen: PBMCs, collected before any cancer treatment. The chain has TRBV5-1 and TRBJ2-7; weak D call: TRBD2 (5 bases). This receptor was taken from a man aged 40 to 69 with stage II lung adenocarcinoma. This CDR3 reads CASSLDGVEQYF. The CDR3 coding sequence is TGCGCCAGCAGCTTGGACGGGGTCGAGCAGTACTTC. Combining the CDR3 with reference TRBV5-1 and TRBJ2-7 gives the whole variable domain KAGVTQTPRYLIKTRGQQVTLSCSPISGHRSVSWYQQTPGQGLQFLFEYFSETQRNKGNFPGRFSGRQFSNSRSEMNVSTLELGDSALYLCASSLDGVEQYFGPGTRLTVT.